A selection of T cell receptor beta chains follows, all from one sample in a study of blood T cell repertoires in COVID-19. Profiled with immunoSEQ multiplex PCR; TCRdb holds only in-frame clones, not every one. The table shows about 250,000 clones, with 80% to 90% occurring only once. What was sequenced was PBMCs or T cells enriched from blood (not recorded which). The receptors derive from a woman between 18 and 30 years old who had recovered from COVID-19. The CDR3 runs from the conserved cysteine through the conserved F or W. The D gene is left open where the match is weak. Size is stated for part of the rows, as once, few or many counts, or as a class when the clone is expanded.

j_call d_call v_call clone_size cdr3_nt cdr3_aa
TRBJ2-1 TRBD2 TRBV10-2 - TGCGCCAGCGCGGGGACTAGTGGTTTGGATGAGCAGTTCTTC CASAGTSGLDEQFF
TRBJ2-7 - TRBV2 - TGTGCCAGCAGTGAAAGGCTAAGCTCGGGCGAGCAGTACTTC CASSERLSSGEQYF
TRBJ1-5 - TRBV6-1 - TGTGCCAGCAGTGAGGAGGGAACGTATAGCAATCAGCCCCAGCATTTT CASSEEGTYSNQPQHF
TRBJ1-1 - TRBV7-9 - TGTGCCAGCAGCTTAGTTCGGGGATTGAACACTGAAGCTTTCTTT CASSLVRGLNTEAFF
TRBJ1-1 - TRBV7-9 - TGTGCCAGCAGCCCCCGGCGGGGAGACTTTACAGAAGCTTTCTTT CASSPRRGDFTEAFF
TRBJ1-6 TRBD1 TRBV7-9 - TGTGCCAGCAGCTGGGACAGGAACAATTATAATTCACCCCTCCACTTT CASSWDRNNYNSPLHF
TRBJ1-2 - TRBV7-9 once TGTGCCAGCAGCTCAGACAGAGGCTATGGCTACACCTTC CASSSDRGYGYTF
TRBJ1-1 - TRBV19 - TGTGCCAGTAGCCTGGGACTCCCAGGGACTGAAGCTTTCTTT CASSLGLPGTEAFF
TRBJ2-5 TRBD2 TRBV11-2 - TGTGCCAGCAGCTTAATCAGCGGGGGGCTCCAAGAGACCCAGTACTTC CASSLISGGLQETQYF
TRBJ2-7 TRBD2 TRBV18 - TGTGCCAGCTCACCATATAGCGGGGGAGGTTTCTACGAGCAGTACTTC CASSPYSGGGFYEQYF
TRBJ2-2 - TRBV11-2 once TGTGCCAGCAGCCTCAGGATTTTCAACACCGGGGAGCTGTTTTTT CASSLRIFNTGELFF
TRBJ2-6 - TRBV7-3 - TGTGCCAGCAGCTTATCAGGGGCCGGGGCCAACGTCCTGACTTTC CASSLSGAGANVLTF
TRBJ2-2 - TRBV5-6 - TGTGCCAGCAGCTTGGGCGGGGTGATCGCGAACACCGGGGAGCTGTTTTTT CASSLGGVIANTGELFF
TRBJ2-3 TRBD2 TRBV7-6 - TGTGCCAGCAGCTTAGGTGTTAGCGGGGGGGCTGGGACAGATACGCAGTATTTT CASSLGVSGGAGTDTQYF
TRBJ1-2 - TRBV9 - TGTGCCAGCAGCCCCCAGAGGGGGAGCTATGGCTACACCTTC CASSPQRGSYGYTF
TRBJ2-6 - TRBV5-6 - TGTGCCAGCAGCCTTTCCGGGGCCAACGTCCTGACTTTC CASSLSGANVLTF
TRBJ2-2 - TRBV6-1 - TGTGCCAGCAGTGAACTCGCAGGGGCCCTCGAGTGGACCGGGGAGCTGTTTTTT CASSELAGALEWTGELFF
TRBJ1-2 - TRBV19 - TGTGCCAGTAGTATAGGATCCGGGGTTGGCTACACCTTC CASSIGSGVGYTF
TRBJ1-5 - TRBV2 - TGTGCCAGCAGTCCCCAAAGGGGGATAGGGCAGCCCCAGCATTTT CASSPQRGIGQPQHF
TRBJ1-5 TRBD1 TRBV5-6 - TGTGCCAGCAGCTTGGGGCAGGGGGTCCTTGGCAATCAGCCCCAGCATTTT CASSLGQGVLGNQPQHF
TRBJ1-2 - TRBV6-5 - TGTGCCAGCAGTCGTGACAGTAACTATGGCTACACCTTC CASSRDSNYGYTF
TRBJ1-1 TRBD1 TRBV18 once TGTGCCAGCTCCCTGACAGGGTGGGACACTGAAGCTTTCTTT CASSLTGWDTEAFF
TRBJ2-1 TRBD2 TRBV3-1/TRBV3-2 - TGTGCCAGCAGCCAAGGAACGGGACTAGCGGTCTACAATGAGCAGTTCTTC CASSQGTGLAVYNEQFF
TRBJ2-3 - TRBV12-5 - TGTGCTAGTGGTTTTCACCGCTTACGAGCAGATACGCAGTATTTT CASGFHRLRADTQYF
TRBJ1-1 - TRBV3-1/TRBV3-2 - TGTGCCAGCAGCCAAGAAGGGACACAGAACACTGAAGCTTTCTTT CASSQEGTQNTEAFF
TRBJ1-3 - TRBV13 - TGTGCCAGCACCTTCGGACAGCCTGGAAACACCATATATTTT CASTFGQPGNTIYF
TRBJ1-1 - TRBV28 - TGTGCCAGCAGTCCCAGGGGTGACTCGCAGAACACTGAAGCTTTCTTT CASSPRGDSQNTEAFF
TRBJ2-1 - TRBV24-1 - TGTGCCACCAGTAAAGGACAGAATCCCGGGAATGAGCAGTTCTTC CATSKGQNPGNEQFF
TRBJ2-1 - TRBV7-9 - TGTGCCAGCAGCTTAGCGCAAGGGAGCAATGAGCAGTTCTTC CASSLAQGSNEQFF
TRBJ1-2 TRBD1 TRBV6-5 - TGTGCCAGCAGCTTCGGACAGGGCAGCGGCTACACCTTC CASSFGQGSGYTF
TRBJ2-1 - TRBV4-1 once TGCGCCAGCAGCCAAGATCTGGAGGAGGCCTATGAGCAGTTCTTC CASSQDLEEAYEQFF
TRBJ2-7 - TRBV4-1 - TGCGCCAGCAGCCAAGAACCCAGGGATGGATACGAGCAGTACTTC CASSQEPRDGYEQYF
TRBJ1-4 - TRBV5-6 - TGTGCCAGCAGCTTGGGCAGGATCAATGAAAAACTGTTTTTT CASSLGRINEKLFF
TRBJ2-2 TRBD2 TRBV7-6 - TGTGCCAGCAGCCCCGGGCTCCTACTAGCGGGGGGGCAGACCGGGGAGCTGTTTTTT CASSPGLLLAGGQTGELFF
TRBJ1-5 - TRBV5-1 - TGCGCCAGCAGCCCCCAGGGATCTAGCAATCAGCCCCAGCATTTT CASSPQGSSNQPQHF
TRBJ2-7 - TRBV2 - TGTGCCAGCAGCGGAACGGCACAGGGCCTGTACGAGCAGTACTTC CASSGTAQGLYEQYF